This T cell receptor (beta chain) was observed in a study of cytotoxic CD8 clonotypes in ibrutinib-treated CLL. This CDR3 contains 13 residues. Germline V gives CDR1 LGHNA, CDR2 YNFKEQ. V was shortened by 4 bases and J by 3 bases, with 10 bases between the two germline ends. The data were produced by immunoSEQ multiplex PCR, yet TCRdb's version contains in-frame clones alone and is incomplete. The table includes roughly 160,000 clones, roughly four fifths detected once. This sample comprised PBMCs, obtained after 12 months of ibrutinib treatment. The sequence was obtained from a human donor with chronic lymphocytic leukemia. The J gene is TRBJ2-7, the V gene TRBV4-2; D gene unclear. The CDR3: CASSPPGSYEQYF. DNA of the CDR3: TGTGCCAGCAGCCCCCCCGGCAGCTACGAGCAGTACTTC.